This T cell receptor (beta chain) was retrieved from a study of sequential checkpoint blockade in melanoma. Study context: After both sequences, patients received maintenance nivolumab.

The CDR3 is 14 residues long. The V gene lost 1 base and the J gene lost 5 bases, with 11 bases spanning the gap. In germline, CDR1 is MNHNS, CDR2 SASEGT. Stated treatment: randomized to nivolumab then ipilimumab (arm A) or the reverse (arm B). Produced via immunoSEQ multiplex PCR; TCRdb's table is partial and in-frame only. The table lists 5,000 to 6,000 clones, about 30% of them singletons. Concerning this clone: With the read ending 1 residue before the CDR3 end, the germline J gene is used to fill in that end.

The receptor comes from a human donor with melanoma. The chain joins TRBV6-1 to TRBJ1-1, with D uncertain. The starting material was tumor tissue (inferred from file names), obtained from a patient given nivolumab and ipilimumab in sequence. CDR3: CASSEGSGATEAFF. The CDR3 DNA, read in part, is TGTGCCAGCAGTGAAGGGTCAGGAGCAACTGAAGCTTTC.